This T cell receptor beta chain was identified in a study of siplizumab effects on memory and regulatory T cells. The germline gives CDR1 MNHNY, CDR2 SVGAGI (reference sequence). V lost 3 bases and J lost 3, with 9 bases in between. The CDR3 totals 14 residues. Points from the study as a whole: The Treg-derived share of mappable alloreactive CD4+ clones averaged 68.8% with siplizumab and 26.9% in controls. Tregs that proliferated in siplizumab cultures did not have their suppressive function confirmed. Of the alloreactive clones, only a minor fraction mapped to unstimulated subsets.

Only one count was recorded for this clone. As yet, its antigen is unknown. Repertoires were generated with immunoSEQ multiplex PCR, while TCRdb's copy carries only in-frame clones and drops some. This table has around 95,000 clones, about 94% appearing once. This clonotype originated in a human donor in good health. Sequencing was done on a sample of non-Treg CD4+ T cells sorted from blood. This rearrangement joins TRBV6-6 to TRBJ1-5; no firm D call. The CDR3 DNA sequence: TGTGCCAGCAGTTATGGTCGGAACAATCAGCCCCAGCATTTT. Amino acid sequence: CASSYGRNNQPQHF.